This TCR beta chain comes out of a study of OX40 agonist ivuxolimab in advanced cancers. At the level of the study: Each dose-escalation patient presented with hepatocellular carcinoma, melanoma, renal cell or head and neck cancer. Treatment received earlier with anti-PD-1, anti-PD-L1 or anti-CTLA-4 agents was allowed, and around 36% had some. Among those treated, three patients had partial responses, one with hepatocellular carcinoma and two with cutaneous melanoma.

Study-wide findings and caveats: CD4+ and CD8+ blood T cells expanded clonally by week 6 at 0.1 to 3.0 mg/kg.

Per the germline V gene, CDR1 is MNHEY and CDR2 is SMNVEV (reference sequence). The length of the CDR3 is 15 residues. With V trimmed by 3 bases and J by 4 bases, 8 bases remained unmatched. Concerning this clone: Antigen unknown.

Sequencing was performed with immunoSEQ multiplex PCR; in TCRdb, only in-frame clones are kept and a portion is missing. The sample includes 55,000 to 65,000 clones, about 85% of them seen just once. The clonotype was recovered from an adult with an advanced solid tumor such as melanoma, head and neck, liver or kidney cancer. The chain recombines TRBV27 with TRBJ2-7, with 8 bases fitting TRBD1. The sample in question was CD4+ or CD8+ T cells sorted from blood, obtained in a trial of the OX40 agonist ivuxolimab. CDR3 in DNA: TGTGCCAGCAGTTTGGGGCAGGGGGCTGGATACGAGCAGTACTTC. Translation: CASSLGQGAGYEQYF.